This TCR beta chain was sequenced during a study of control samples from healthy donors and cancer patients. Germline trimming cut 5 bases from V and 7 bases from J; bases unmatched to any gene: 11. CDR1 is SEHNR and CDR2 is FQNEAQ in the germline V gene (reference sequence). The length of the CDR3 is 15 residues. TCRdb's copy holds only in-frame clones and misses some; the assay was immunoSEQ multiplex PCR. This table has 100,000 or so clones, 87% appearing once. This chain uses TRBV7-9 with TRBJ2-1; 7 bases are a match to TRBD2. The TCR sequence derives from a woman in her forties or fifties in good health. The sequenced material came from blood. This chain's CDR3 is CASSRSGGGRNEQFF. CDR3 DNA: TGTGCCAGCAGCCGTTCTGGGGGAGGGAGGAATGAGCAGTTCTTC. Full variable domain (missing parts from reference TRBV7-9 and TRBJ2-1): DTGVSQNPRHKITKRGQNVTFRCDPISEHNRLYWYRQTLGQGPEFLTYFQNEAQLEKSRLLSDRFSAERPKGSFSTLEIQRTEQGDSAMYLCASSRSGGGRNEQFFGPGTRLTVL.